This section outlines one TCR beta chain sequence together with its context. Antigen: not known. The authors produced TCR alpha and TCR beta cDNA libraries with sample barcodes and UMIs by 5'RACE using constant-segment primers. From the 5' RACE reads, TCRdb called clonotypes with MiXCR, one entry per CDR3 protein. The table includes approximately 350,000 distinct CDR3 sequences, over 25% detected once. The CDR3 spans 15 residues. V shed 5 bases and J shed 5 bases, with 18 bases lying between them. Germline-derived CDR1 and CDR2 are MNHEY and SVGAGI. The record originates from a study of T-cell memory formation after mild COVID-19. Overall study context: TCR clusters largely stayed donor specific.

Findings and caveats of the study: Some SARS-CoV-2-responding clones were already detected in memory before infection.

The V and J genes are TRBV6-5 and TRBJ1-1, with D possibly matching TRBD1 (6 bases). Sequencing input: PBMCs or a T cell subset sorted from them (not recorded which). This sequence originates from an adult woman who had mild COVID-19 (a few samples of this study predate the infection). Cell type and time point are not known. CDR3 in DNA: TGTGCCAGCAGTCCAACCACGGGGGCTGGGACTGAAGCTTTCTTT. This translates into CASSPTTGAGTEAFF.